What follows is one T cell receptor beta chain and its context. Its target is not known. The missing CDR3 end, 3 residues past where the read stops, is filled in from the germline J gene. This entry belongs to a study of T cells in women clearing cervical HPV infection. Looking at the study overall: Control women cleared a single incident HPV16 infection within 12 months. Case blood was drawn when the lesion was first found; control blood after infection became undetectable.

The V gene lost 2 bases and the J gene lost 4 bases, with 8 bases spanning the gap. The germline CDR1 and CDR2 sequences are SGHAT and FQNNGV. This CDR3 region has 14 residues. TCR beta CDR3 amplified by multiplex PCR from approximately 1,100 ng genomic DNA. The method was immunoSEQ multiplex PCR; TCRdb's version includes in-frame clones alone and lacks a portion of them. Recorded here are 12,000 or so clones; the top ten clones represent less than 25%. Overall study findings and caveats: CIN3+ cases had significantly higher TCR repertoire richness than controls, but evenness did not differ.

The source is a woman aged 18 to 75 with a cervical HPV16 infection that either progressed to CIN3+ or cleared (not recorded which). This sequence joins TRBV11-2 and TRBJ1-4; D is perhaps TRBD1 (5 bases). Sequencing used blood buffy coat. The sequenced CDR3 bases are TGTGCCAGCAGCTTAATCGGGGGTAATGAAAAA. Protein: CASSLIGGNEK. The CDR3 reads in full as CASSLIGGNEKLFF. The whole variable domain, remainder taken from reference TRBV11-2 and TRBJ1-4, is EAGVAQSPRYKIIEKRQSVAFWCNPISGHATLYWYQQILGQGPKLLIQFQNNGVVDDSQLPKDRFSAERLKGVDSTLKIQPAKLEDSAVYLCASSLIGGNEKLFFGSGTQLSVL.